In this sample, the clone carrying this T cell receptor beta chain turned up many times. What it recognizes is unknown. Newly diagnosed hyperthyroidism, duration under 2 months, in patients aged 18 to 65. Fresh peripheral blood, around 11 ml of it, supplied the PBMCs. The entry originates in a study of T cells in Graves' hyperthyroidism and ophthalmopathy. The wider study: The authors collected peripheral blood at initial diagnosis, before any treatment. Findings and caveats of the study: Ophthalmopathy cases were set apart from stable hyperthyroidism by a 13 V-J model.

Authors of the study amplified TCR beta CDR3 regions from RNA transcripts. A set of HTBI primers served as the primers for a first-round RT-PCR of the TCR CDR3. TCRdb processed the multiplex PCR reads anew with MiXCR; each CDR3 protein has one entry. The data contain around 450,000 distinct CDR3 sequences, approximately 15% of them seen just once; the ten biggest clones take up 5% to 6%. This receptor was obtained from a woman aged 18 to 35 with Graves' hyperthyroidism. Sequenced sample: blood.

The DNA of the CDR3 is TGTGCCAGCAGGGCCTCGGGGGAGCTGTTTTTT. Its protein is CASRASGELFF. The J gene is TRBJ2-2, the V gene TRBV3-1; D remains unclear. Looked up from germline, CDR1 is LGHDT and CDR2 is YNNKEL (reference sequence). V lost 6 bases to trimming and J lost 8 bases, with 7 bases between them. CDR3 length: 11 amino acids.